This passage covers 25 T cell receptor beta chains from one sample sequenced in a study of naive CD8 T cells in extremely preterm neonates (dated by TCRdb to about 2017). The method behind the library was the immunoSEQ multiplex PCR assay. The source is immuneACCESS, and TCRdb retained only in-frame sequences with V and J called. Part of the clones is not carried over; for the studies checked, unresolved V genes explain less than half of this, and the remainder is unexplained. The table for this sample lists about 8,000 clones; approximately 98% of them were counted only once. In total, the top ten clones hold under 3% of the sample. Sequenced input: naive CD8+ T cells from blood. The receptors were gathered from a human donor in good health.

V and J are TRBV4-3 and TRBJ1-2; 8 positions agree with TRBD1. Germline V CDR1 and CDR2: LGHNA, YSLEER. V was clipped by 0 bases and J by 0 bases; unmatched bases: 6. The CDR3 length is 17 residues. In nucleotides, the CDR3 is TGCGCCAGCAGCCAAGATCTGGACAGGGAAACTAACTATGGCTACACCTTC. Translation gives CASSQDLDRETNYGYTF.

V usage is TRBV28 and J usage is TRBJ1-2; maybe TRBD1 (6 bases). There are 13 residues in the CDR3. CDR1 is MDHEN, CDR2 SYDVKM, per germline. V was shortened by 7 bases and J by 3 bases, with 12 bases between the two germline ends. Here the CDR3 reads CASMESGDYGYTF. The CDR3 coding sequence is TGTGCCAGCATGGAGTCAGGGGACTATGGCTACACCTTC.

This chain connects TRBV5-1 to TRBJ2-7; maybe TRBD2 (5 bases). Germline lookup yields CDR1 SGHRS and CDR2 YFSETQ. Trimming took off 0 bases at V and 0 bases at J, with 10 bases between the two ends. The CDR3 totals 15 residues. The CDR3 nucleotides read TGCGCCAGCAGCTTGGCCTTCGGGGACTCCTACGAGCAGTACTTC. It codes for CASSLAFGDSYEQYF.

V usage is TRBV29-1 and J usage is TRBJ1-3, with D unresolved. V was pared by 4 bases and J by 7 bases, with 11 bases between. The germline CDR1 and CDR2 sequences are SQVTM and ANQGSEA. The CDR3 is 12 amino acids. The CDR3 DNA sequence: TGCAGCGTTGTTGCGGGAACGAACACCATATATTTT. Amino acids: CSVVAGTNTIYF.

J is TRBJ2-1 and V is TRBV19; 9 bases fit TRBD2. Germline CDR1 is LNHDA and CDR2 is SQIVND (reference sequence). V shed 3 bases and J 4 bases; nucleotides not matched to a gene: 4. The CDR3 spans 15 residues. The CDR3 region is CASSISSGAYNEQFF. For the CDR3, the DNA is TGTGCCAGTAGTATTTCTAGCGGGGCTTACAATGAGCAGTTCTTC.

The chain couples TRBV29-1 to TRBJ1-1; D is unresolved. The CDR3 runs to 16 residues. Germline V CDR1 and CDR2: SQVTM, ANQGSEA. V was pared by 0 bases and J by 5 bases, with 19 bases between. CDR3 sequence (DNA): TGCAGCGTTGAAGATCTCCCCCACCTATCGGGGACTGAAGCTTTCTTT. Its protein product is CSVEDLPHLSGTEAFF.

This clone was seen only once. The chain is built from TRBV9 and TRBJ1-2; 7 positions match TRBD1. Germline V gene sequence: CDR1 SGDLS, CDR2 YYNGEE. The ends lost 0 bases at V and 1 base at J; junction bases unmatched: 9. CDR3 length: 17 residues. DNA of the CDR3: TGTGCCAGCAGCGTAGCAATTGACAGGGATCTTAACTATGGCTACACCTTC. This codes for CASSVAIDRDLNYGYTF. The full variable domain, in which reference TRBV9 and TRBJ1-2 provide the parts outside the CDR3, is DSGVTQTPKHLITATGQRVTLRCSPRSGDLSVYWYQQSLDQGLQFLIQYYNGEERAKGNILERFSAQQFPDLHSELNLSSLELGDSALYFCASSVAIDRDLNYGYTFGSGTRLTVV.

In nucleotides, the CDR3 is TGTGCCAGCAGCTTTAGACAGGGGGTGTCCCAGAACCAAGAGACCCAGTACTTC. Amino acid sequence: CASSFRQGVSQNQETQYF. J is TRBJ2-5 and V is TRBV7-9; 9 bases align to TRBD1. The germline V gene has CDR1 SEHNR and CDR2 FQNEAQ (reference sequence). V was clipped by 3 bases and J by 0 bases; unmatched bases: 11. The CDR3 sequence is 18 residues long.

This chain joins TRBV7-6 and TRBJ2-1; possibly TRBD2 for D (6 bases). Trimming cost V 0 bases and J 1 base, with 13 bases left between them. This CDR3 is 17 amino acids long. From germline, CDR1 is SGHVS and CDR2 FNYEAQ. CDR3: CASSLAPRGTSYNEQFF. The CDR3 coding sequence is TGTGCCAGCAGCTTAGCTCCCCGGGGGACTTCCTACAATGAGCAGTTCTTC.

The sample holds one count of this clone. For the CDR3, the DNA is TGTGCCAGCAGCTTAGTCGGAGTACGGGAGACCCAGTACTTC. Its translation: CASSLVGVRETQYF. The V and J genes are TRBV7-2 and TRBJ2-5; D is unclear. Germline lookup yields CDR1 SGHTA and CDR2 FQGNSA. The V and J ends lost 1 base and 5 bases respectively, with 11 bases between them. The CDR3 totals 14 residues.

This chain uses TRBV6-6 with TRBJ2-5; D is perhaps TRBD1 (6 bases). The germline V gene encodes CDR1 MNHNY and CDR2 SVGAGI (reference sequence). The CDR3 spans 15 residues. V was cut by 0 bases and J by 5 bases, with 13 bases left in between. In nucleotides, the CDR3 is TGTGCCAGCAGTTACTCGAGAACAGGGAAGGAGACCCAGTACTTC. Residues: CASSYSRTGKETQYF.

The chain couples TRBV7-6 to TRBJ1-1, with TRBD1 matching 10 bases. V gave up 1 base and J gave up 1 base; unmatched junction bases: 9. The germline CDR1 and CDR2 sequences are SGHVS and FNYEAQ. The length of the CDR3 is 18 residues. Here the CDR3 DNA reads TGTGCCAGCAGCTTAGTTTCATCTTGGACAGGGGGGAACACTGAAGCTTTCTTT. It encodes CASSLVSSWTGGNTEAFF.

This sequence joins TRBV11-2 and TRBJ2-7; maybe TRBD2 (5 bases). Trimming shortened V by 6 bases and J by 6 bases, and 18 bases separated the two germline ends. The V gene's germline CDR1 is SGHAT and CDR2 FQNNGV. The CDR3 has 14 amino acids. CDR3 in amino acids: CASRLGSTSGEQYV. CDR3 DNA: TGTGCCAGCAGACTAGGTAGTACGTCTGGCGAGCAGTACGTC.

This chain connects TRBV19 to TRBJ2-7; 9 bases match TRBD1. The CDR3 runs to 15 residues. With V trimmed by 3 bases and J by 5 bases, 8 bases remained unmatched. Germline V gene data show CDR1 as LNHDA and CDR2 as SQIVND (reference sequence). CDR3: CASSITGGAYNEQYF. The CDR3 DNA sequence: TGTGCCAGTAGTATCACAGGGGGCGCTTATAACGAGCAGTACTTC.

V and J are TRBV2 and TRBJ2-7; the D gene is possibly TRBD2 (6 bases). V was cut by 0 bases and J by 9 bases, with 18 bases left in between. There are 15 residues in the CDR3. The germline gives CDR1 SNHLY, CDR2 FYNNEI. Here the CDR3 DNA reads TGTGCCAGCAGTGAAGCGTGGGACTCACTACGCGGGCAGTACTTC. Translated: CASSEAWDSLRGQYF.

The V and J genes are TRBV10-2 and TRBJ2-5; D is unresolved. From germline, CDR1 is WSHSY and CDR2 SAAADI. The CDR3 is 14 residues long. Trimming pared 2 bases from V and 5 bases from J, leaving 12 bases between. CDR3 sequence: CASSEARLRETQYF. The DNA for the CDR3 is TGCGCCAGCAGTGAGGCCCGCTTACGGGAGACCCAGTACTTC.

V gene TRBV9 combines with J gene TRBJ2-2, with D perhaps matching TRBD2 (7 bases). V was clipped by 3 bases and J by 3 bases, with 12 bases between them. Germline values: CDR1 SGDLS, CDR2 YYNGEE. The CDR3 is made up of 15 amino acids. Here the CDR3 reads CASSGGGPYTGELFF. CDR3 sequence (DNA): TGTGCCAGCAGCGGGGGGGGGCCCTACACCGGGGAGCTGTTTTTT.

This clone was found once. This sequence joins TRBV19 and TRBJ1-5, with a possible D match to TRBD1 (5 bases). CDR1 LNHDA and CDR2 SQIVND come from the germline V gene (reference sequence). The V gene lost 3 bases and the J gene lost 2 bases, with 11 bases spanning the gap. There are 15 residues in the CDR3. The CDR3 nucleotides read TGTGCCAGTAGTATGCAGGGCGCAGGCAATCAGCCCCAGCATTTT. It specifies CASSMQGAGNQPQHF.

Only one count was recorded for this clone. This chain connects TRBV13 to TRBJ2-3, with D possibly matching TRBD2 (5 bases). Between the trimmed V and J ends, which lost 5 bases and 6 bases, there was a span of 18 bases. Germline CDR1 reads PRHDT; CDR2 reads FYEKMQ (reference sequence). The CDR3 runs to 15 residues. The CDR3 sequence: CASSPPEGVLDTQYF. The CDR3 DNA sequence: TGTGCCAGCAGCCCCCCAGAGGGTGTTTTGGATACGCAGTATTTT.

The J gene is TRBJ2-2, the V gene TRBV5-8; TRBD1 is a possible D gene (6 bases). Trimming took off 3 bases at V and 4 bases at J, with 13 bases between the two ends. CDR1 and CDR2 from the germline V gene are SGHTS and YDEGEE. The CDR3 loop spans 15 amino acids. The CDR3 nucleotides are TGTGCCAGCAGCTGGTCCCCCAGGGGCACCGGGGAGCTGTTTTTT. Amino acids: CASSWSPRGTGELFF.

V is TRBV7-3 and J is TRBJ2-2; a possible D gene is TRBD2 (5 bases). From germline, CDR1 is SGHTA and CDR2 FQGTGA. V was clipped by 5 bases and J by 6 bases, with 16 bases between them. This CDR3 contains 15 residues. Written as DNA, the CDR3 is TGTGCCAGCAGCGCGGACTCCCTGGGGTCCGGGGAGCTGTTTTTT. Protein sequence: CASSADSLGSGELFF.

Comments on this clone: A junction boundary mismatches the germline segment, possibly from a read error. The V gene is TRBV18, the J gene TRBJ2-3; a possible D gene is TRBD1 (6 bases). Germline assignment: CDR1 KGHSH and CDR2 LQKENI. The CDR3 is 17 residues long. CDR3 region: CASPPKPRTAPTDTQYF. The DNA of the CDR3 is TGTGCCAGCCCACCGAAGCCTAGGACAGCCCCCACAGATACGCAGTATTTT.

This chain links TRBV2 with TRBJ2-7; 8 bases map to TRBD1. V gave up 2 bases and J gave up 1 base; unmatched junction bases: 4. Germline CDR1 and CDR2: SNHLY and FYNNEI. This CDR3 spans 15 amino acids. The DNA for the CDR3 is TGTGCCAGCAGTGAAAACAGGGGGTATTCCTACGAGCAGTACTTC. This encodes CASSENRGYSYEQYF.

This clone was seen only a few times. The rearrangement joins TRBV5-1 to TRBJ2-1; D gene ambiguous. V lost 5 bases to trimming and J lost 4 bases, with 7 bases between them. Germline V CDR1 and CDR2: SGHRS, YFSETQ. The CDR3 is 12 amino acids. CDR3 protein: CASSVEYNEQFF. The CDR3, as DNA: TGCGCCAGCAGTGTAGAATACAATGAGCAGTTCTTC.

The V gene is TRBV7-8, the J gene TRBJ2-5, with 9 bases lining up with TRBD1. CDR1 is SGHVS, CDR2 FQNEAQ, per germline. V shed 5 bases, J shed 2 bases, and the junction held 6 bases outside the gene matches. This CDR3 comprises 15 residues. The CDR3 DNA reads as TGTGCCAGCAGCCTACTGGACAGGGGACAAGAGACCCAGTACTTC. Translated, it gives CASSLLDRGQETQYF. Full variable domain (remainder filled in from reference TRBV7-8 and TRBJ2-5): GAGVSQSPRYKVAKRGQDVALRCDPISGHVSLFWYQQALGQGPEFLTYFQNEAQLDKSGLPSDRFFAERPEGSVSTLKIQRTQQEDSAVYLCASSLLDRGQETQYFGPGTRLLVL.